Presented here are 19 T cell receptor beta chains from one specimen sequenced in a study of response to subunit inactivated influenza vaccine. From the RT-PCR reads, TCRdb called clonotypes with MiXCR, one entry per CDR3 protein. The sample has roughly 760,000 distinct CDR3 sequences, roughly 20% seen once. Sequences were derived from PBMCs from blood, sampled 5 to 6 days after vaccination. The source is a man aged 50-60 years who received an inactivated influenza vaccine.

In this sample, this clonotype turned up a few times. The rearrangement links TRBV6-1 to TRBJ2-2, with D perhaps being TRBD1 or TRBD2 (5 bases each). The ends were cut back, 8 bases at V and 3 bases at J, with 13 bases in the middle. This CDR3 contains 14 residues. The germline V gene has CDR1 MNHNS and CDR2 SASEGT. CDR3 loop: CASRGALDTGELFF. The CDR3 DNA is TGTGCCAGCCGGGGCGCTTTGGACACCGGGGAGCTGTTTTTT.

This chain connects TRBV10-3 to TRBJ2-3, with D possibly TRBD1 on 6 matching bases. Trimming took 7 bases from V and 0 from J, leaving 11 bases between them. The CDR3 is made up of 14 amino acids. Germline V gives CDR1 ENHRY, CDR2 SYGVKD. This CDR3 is CAITGGSSTDTQYF. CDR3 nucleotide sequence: TGTGCCATCACTGGGGGCTCTAGCACAGATACGCAGTATTTT.

The CDR3 coding sequence is TGTGCCAGCTCACCAAGCAGCGGTAGCTATGGCTACACCTTC. This codes for CASSPSSGSYGYTF. J is TRBJ1-2 and V is TRBV18; D remains unclear. Germline CDR1 reads KGHSH; CDR2 reads LQKENI. CDR3 size: 14 residues. V gave up 2 bases and J gave up 4 bases, with 11 bases separating them.

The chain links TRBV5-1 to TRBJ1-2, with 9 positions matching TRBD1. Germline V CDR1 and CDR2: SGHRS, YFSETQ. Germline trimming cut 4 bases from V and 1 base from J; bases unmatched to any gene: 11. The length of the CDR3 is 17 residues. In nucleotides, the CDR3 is TGCGCCAGCAGCATCGGACAGGGGACATTATTTAACTATGGCTACACCTTC. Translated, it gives CASSIGQGTLFNYGYTF.

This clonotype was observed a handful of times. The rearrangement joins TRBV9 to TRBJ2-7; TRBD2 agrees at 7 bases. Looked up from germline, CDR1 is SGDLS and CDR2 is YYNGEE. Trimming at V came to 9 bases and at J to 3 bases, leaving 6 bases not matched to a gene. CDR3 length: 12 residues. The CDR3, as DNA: TGTGCCACACCGCGGGGGATCTACGAGCAGTACTTC. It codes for CATPRGIYEQYF.

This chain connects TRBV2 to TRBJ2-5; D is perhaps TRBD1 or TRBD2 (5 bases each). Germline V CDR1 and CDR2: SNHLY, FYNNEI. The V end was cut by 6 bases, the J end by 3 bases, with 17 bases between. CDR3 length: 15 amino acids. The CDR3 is CASSPSYLGEETQYF. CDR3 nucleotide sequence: TGTGCCAGCAGCCCTTCGTACCTGGGGGAAGAGACCCAGTACTTC.

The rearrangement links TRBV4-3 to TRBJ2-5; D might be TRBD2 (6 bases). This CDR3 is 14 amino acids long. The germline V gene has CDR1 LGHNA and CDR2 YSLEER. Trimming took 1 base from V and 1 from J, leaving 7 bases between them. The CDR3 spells CASSQGGLQETQYF. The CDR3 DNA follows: TGCGCCAGCAGCCAAGGGGGACTCCAAGAGACCCAGTACTTC.

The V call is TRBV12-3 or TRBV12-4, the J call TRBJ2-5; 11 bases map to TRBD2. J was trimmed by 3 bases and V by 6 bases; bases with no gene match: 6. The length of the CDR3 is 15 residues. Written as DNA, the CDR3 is TGTGCCAGCAGCCATCTAGCGGGGGGAGAAGAGACCCAGTACTTC. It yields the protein CASSHLAGGEETQYF.

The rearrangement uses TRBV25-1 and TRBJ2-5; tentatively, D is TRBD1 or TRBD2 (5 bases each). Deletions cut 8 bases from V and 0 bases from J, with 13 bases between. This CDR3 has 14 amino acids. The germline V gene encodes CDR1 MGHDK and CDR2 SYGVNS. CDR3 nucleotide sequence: TGTGCCAGCGGCCCGGGGCAGAACCAAGAGACCCAGTACTTC. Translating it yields CASGPGQNQETQYF.

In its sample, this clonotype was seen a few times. The CDR3 DNA reads as TGTGCCAGCAGTTTCGGGGACAGGGTCAATGAGCAGTTCTTC. It specifies CASSFGDRVNEQFF. The chain joins TRBV28 to TRBJ2-1; 9 bases line up with TRBD1. Germline V CDR1 and CDR2: MDHEN, SYDVKM. V shed 3 bases and J 6 bases; nucleotides not matched to a gene: 3. CDR3 length: 14 amino acids.

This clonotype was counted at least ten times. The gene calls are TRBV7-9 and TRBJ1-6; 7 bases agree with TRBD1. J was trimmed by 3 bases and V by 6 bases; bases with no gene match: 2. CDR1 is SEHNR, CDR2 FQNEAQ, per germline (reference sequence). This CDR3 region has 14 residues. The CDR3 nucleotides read TGTGCCAGCAGGACAGGGAACTATAATTCACCCCTCCACTTT. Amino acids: CASRTGNYNSPLHF.

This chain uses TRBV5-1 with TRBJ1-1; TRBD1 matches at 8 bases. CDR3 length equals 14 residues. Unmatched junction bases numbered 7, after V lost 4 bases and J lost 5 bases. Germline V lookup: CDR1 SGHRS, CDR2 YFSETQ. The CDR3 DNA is TGCGCCAGCAGCCAAAGGACAGGGTGGACTGAAGCTTTCTTT. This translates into CASSQRTGWTEAFF.

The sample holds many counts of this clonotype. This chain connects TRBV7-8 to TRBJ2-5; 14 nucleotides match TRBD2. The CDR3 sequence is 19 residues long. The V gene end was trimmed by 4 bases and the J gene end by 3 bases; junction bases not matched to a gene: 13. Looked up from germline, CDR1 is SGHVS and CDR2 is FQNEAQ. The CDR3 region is CASSSLVRRLAGGKETQYF. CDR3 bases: TGTGCCAGCAGCTCCCTAGTAAGGCGACTAGCGGGAGGGAAAGAGACCCAGTACTTC. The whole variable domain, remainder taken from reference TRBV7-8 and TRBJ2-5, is GAGVSQSPRYKVAKRGQDVALRCDPISGHVSLFWYQQALGQGPEFLTYFQNEAQLDKSGLPSDRFFAERPEGSVSTLKIQRTQQEDSAVYLCASSSLVRRLAGGKETQYFGPGTRLLVL.

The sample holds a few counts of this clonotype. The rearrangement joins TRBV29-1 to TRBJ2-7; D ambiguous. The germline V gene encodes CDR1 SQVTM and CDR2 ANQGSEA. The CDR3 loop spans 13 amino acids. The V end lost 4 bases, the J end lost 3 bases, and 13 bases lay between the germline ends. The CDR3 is CSVGAGPYYEQYF. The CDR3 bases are TGCAGCGTTGGGGCAGGTCCTTACTACGAGCAGTACTTC.

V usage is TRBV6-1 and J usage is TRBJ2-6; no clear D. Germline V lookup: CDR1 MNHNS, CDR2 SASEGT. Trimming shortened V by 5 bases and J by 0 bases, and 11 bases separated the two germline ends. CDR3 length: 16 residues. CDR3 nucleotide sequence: TGTGCCAGCAGTCAAAGGAGAACCTCTGGGGCCAACGTCCTGACTTTC. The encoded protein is CASSQRRTSGANVLTF.

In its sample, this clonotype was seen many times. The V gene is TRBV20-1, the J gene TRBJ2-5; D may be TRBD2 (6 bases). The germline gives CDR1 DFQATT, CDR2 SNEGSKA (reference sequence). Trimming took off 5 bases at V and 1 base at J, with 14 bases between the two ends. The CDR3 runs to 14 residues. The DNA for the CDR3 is TGCAGTGCTTTCGGGACGGGGGTCCAAGAGACCCAGTACTTC. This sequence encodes CSAFGTGVQETQYF.

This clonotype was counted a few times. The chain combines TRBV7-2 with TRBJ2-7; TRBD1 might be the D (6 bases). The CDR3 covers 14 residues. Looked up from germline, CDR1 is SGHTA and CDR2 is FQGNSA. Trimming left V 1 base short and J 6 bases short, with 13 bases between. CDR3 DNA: TGTGCCAGCAGCTTAGTCGAATGGGGGCGCGAGCAGTACTTC. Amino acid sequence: CASSLVEWGREQYF.

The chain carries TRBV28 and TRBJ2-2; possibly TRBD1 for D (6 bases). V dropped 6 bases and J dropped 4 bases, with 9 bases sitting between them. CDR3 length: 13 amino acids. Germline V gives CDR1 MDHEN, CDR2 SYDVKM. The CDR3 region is CASSRQVTGELFF. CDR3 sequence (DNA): TGTGCCAGCAGCAGACAGGTCACCGGGGAGCTGTTTTTT.

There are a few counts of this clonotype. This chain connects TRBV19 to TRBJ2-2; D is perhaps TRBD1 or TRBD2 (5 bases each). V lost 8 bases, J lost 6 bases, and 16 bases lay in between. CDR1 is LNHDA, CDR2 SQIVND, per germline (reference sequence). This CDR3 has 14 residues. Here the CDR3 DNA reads TGTGCCAGTCACTTGTTTGGGGGAGCCGGGGAGCTGTTTTTT. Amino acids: CASHLFGGAGELFF.